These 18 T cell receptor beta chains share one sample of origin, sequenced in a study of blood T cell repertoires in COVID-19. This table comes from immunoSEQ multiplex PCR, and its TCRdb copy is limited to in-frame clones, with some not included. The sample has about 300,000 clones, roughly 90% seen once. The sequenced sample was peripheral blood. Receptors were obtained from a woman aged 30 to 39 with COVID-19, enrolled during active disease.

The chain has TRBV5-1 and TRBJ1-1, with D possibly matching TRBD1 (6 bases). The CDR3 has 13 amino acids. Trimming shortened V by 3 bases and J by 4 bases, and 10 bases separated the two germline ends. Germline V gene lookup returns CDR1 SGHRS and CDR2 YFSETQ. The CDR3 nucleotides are TGCGCCAGCAGCTGGGGAGGGGGCACTGAAGCTTTCTTT. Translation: CASSWGGGTEAFF.

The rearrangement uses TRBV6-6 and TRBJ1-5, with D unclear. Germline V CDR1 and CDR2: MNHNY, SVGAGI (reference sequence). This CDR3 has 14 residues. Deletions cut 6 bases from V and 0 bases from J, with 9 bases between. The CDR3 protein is CASSSSGSNQPQHF. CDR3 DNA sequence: TGTGCCAGCAGCTCCTCGGGTAGCAATCAGCCCCAGCATTTT.

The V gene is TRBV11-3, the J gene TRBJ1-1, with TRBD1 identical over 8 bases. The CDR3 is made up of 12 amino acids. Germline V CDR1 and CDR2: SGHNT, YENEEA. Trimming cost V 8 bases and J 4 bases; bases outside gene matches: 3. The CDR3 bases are TGTGCCAGCGGGCAGGGGGCCACTGAAGCTTTCTTT. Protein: CASGQGATEAFF.

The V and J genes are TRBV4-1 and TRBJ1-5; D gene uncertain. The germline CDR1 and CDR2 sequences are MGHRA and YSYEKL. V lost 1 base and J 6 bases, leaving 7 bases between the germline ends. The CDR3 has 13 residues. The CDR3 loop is CASSQVLLQPQHF. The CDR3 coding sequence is TGCGCCAGCAGCCAAGTTCTACTTCAGCCCCAGCATTTT.

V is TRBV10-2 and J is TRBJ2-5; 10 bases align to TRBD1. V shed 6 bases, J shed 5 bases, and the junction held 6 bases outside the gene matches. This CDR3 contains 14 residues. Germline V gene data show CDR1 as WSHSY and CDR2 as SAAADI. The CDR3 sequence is CASSSLGQGETQYF. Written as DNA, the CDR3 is TGCGCCAGCAGCTCCTTGGGACAGGGGGAGACCCAGTACTTC.

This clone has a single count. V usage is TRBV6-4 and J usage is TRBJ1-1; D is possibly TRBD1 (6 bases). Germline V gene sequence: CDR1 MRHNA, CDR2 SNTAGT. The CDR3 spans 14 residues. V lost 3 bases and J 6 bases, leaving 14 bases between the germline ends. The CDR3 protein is CASSEGATSAEAFF. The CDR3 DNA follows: TGTGCCAGCAGTGAGGGGGCAACGTCGGCTGAAGCTTTCTTT.

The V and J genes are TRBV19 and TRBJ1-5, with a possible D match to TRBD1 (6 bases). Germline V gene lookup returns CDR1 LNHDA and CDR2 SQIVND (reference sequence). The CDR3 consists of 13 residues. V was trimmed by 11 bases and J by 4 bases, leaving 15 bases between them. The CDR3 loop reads CASRRGGNQPQHF. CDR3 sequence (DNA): TGTGCCTCCCGCCGAGGGGGTAATCAGCCCCAGCATTTT.

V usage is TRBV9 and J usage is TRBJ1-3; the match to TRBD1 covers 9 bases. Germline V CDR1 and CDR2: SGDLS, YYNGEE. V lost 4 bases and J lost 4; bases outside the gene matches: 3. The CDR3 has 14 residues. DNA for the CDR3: TGTGCCAGCAGCCTGGGACAGGGCGGAAACACCATATATTTT. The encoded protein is CASSLGQGGNTIYF.

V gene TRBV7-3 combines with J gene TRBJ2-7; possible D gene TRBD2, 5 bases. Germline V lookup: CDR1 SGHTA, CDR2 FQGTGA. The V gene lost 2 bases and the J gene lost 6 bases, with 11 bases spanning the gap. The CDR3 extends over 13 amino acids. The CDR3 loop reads CASSLRGGGEQYF. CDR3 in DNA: TGTGCCAGCAGCTTACGAGGAGGCGGCGAGCAGTACTTC.

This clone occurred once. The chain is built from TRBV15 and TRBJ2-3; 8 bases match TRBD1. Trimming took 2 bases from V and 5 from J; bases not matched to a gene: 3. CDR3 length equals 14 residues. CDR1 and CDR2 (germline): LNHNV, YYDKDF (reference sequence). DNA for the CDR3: TGTGCCACCAGCAGAAACGACAGGGGAGATACGCAGTATTTT. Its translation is CATSRNDRGDTQYF.

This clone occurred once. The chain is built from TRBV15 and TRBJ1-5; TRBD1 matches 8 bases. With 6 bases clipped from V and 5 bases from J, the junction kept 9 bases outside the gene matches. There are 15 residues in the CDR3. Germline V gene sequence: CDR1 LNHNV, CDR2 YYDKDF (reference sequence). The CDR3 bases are TGTGCCACCAGGAGGGGAGCAGGGGGCGATCAGCCCCAGCATTTT. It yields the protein CATRRGAGGDQPQHF.

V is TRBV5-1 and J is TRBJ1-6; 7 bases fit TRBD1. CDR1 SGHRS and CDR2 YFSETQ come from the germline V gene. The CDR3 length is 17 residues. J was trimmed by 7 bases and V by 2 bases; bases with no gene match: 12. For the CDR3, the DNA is TGCGCCAGCAGCTTATACGGCATGACAGGGACCAATTCACCCCTCCACTTT. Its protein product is CASSLYGMTGTNSPLHF.

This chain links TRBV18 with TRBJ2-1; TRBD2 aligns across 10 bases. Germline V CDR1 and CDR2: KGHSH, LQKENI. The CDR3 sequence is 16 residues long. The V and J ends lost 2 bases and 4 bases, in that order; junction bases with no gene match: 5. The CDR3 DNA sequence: TGTGCCAGCTCACCAAATAGCGGGGGGCCTTACAATGAGCAGTTCTTC. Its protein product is CASSPNSGGPYNEQFF. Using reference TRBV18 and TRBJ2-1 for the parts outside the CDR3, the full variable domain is NAGVMQNPRHLVRRRGQEARLRCSPMKGHSHVYWYRQLPEEGLKFMVYLQKENIIDESGMPKERFSAEFPKEGPSILRIQQVVRGDSAAYFCASSPNSGGPYNEQFFGPGTRLTVL.

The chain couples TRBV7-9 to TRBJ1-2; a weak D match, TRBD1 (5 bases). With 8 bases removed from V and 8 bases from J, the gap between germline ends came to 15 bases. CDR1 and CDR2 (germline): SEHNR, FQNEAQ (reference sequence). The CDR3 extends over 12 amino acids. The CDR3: CASPGGGGGYTF. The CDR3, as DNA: TGTGCCAGCCCGGGCGGGGGTGGAGGCTACACCTTC. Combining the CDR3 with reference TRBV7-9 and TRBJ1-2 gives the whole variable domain DTGVSQNPRHKITKRGQNVTFRCDPISEHNRLYWYRQTLGQGPEFLTYFQNEAQLEKSRLLSDRFSAERPKGSFSTLEIQRTEQGDSAMYLCASPGGGGGYTFGSGTRLTVV.

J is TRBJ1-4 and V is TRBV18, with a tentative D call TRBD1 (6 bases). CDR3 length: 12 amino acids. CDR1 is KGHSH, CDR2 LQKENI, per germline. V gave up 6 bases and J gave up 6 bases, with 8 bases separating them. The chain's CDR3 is CASSRQDEKLFF. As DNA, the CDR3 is TGTGCCAGCTCGCGACAGGATGAAAAACTGTTTTTT.

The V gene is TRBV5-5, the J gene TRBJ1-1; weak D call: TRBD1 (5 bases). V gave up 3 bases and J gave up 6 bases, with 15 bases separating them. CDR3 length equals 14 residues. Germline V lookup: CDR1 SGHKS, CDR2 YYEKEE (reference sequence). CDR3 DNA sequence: TGTGCCAGCAGCTCCGGGACTCCCGGGGCTGAAGCTTTCTTT. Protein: CASSSGTPGAEAFF.

The CDR3 loop is CASSLASADTQYF. CDR3 DNA: TGTGCCAGCAGCTTAGCGTCGGCAGATACGCAGTATTTT. J is TRBJ2-3 and V is TRBV7-2, with D unclear. The V gene's germline CDR1 is SGHTA and CDR2 FQGNSA. The V gene lost 0 bases and the J gene lost 4 bases, with 5 bases spanning the gap. The CDR3 is made up of 13 amino acids.

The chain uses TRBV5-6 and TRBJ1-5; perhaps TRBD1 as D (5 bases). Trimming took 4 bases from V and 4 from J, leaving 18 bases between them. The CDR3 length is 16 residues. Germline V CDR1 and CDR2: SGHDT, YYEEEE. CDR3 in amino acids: CASSLQRAGGNQPQHF. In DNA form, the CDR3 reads TGTGCCAGCAGCCTCCAACGGGCCGGGGGAAATCAGCCCCAGCATTTT.